This T cell receptor (beta chain) was captured in a study of T-cell reconstitution after alpha-beta-depleted transplantation in children. Study observations and caveats: Reportedly, alpha-beta T cells present about two months post-transplant originated from several hundred expanded clones of graft origin. Newly produced T cells mostly provided counts and TCRbeta diversity after one year, as hyperexpanded clones declined.

This clonotype came up a few times. Its antigen remains unknown. Library preparation (for TCRbeta) was performed with unique molecular identifiers. Using its own MiXCR run on the PCR reads, TCRdb lists one record per CDR3 protein. This sample carries about 870,000 distinct CDR3 sequences, roughly 15% of them seen once, and the ten largest clones take roughly 5%. V dropped 6 bases and J dropped 6; count of bases not matched to a gene: 10. The CDR3 is made up of 16 amino acids. Germline V CDR1 and CDR2: MNHNS, SASEGT. The chain couples TRBV6-1 to TRBJ2-1; 11 nucleotides line up with TRBD2. This receptor was identified in a male patient younger than 18 who had a stem cell transplant for acute lymphoblastic leukemia, so the T cells may come from the graft donor. Specimen: PBMCs, mostly from graft donor cells, collected 360 days after TCRalphabeta/CD19-depleted stem cell transplant. As DNA, the CDR3 is TGTGCCAGCAGCATCTTAGCGGGAGGGCCGGTCAATGAGCAGTTCTTC. Translation: CASSILAGGPVNEQFF.